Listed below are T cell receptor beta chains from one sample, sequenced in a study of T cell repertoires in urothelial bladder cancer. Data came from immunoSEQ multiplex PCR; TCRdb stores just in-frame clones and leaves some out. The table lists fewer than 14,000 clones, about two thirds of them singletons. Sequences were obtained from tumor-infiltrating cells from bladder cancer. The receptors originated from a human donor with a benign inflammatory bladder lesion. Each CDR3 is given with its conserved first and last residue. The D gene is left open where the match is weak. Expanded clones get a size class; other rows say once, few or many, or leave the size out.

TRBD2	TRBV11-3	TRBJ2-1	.	CASSRGTSGVYNEQFF	TGTGCCAGCAGCCGGGGGACTAGCGGGGTTTACAATGAGCAGTTCTTC
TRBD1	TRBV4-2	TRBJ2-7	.	CASSQELQGAYEQYF	TGTGCCAGCAGCCAAGAATTACAGGGGGCCTACGAGCAGTACTTC
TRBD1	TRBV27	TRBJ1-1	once	CASSSYRGSDTEAFF	TGTGCCAGCAGTTCCTACAGGGGTTCGGACACTGAAGCTTTCTTT
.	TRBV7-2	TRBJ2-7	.	CASSLAGAGFYEQYF	TGTGCCAGCAGCTTAGCCGGGGCAGGGTTCTACGAGCAGTACTTC
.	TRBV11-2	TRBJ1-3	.	CASSLAFPGNTIYF	TGTGCCAGCAGCTTAGCGTTCCCTGGAAACACCATATATTTT
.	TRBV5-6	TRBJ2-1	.	CASSLMNEQFF	TGTGCCAGCAGCTTGATGAATGAGCAGTTCTTC
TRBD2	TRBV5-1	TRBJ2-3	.	CASSLSGGASDTQYF	TGCGCCAGCAGCTTAAGCGGGGGGGCTTCAGATACGCAGTATTTT
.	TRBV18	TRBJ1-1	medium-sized	CASSPVHENTEAFF	TGTGCCAGCTCACCAGTACACGAGAACACTGAAGCTTTCTTT
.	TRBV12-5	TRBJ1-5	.	CASGLDFQGLGNQPQHF	TGTGCTAGTGGTTTGGACTTTCAGGGCCTGGGCAATCAGCCCCAGCATTTT
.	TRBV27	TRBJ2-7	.	CASSFGGLRGPVYEQYF	TGTGCCAGCAGTTTCGGGGGTCTCAGGGGTCCCGTTTACGAGCAGTACTTC
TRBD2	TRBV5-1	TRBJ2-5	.	CASSLWTSGETQYF	TGCGCCAGCAGCTTATGGACTAGCGGGGAGACCCAGTACTTC
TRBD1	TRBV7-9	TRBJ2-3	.	CASSSGQGITDTQYF	TGTGCCAGCAGCTCCGGACAGGGGATCACAGATACGCAGTATTTT
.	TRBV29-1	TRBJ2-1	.	CSGLGPKSKNEQFF	TGCAGCGGGCTGGGCCCCAAGTCCAAAAATGAGCAGTTCTTC
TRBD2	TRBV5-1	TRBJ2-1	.	CASSFLAGVINEQFF	TGCGCCAGCAGCTTCCTAGCGGGGGTTATTAATGAGCAGTTCTTC
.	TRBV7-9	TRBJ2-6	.	CASSLSISSGANVLTF	TGTGCCAGCAGCTTATCGATTTCCTCTGGGGCCAACGTCCTGACTTTC
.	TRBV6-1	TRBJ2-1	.	CASSPGSIYNEQFF	TGTGCCAGCAGCCCAGGAAGTATCTACAATGAGCAGTTCTTC
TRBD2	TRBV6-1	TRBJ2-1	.	CASSVIAGVYNEQFF	TGTGCCAGCAGTGTTATTGCGGGGGTCTACAATGAGCAGTTCTTC
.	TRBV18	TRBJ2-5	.	CASSLLQETQYF	TGTGCCAGCTCACTACTTCAAGAGACCCAGTACTTC
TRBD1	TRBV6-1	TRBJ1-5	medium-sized	CASSERGRGLSNQPQHF	TGTGCCAGCAGTGAAAGGGGCAGGGGGCTTAGCAATCAGCCCCAGCATTTT
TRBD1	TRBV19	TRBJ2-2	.	CASSYPRTGGRGELFF	TGTGCCAGTAGTTACCCAAGGACAGGGGGCCGCGGGGAGCTGTTTTTT
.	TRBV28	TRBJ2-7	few	CASSFEVSTYEQYF	TGTGCCAGCAGTTTTGAGGTTTCGACCTACGAGCAGTACTTC
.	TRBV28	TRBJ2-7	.	CASSFAGGLSEQYF	TGTGCCAGCAGTTTTGCCGGGGGGCTCTCCGAGCAGTACTTC
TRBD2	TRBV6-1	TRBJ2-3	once	CASSDRAGATTSTDTQYF	TGTGCCAGCAGTGACCGAGCGGGGGCCACAACTAGCACAGATACGCAGTATTTT
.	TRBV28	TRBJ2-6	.	CASSPNGANVLTF	TGTGCCAGCAGTCCAAACGGGGCCAACGTCCTGACTTTC
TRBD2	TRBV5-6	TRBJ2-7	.	CASSQGTSDTYEQYF	TGTGCCAGCAGTCAAGGGACTAGCGATACCTACGAGCAGTACTTC
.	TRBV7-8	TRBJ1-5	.	CASSLWENQPQHF	TGTGCCAGCAGCTTATGGGAGAATCAGCCCCAGCATTTT
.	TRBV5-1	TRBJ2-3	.	CASSLDSVDTDTQYF	TGCGCCAGCAGCTTGGATAGCGTAGACACAGATACGCAGTATTTT
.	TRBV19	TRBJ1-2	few	CASSIGYGYTF	TGTGCCAGTAGTATAGGATATGGCTACACCTTC
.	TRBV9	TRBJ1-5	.	CASSAGAGVQPQHF	TGTGCCAGCAGCGCTGGGGCAGGGGTCCAGCCCCAGCATTTT
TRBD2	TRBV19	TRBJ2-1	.	CASSMMGGSWDEQFF	TGTGCCAGTAGTATGATGGGGGGGTCTTGGGATGAGCAGTTCTTC